The rows below give T cell receptor beta chains drawn from one sample of a study of human T cells and chemical hapten exposure. A single record per CDR3 protein comes from TCRdb applying MiXCR to the RACE reads. In the table there are about 80,000 distinct CDR3 sequences, 8.6% of which are singletons. Sequencing was performed on whole blood. All receptors come from a female donor in good health. Some clones in this sample may be carry-over from other donors' samples. Both conserved end residues are part of each CDR3. Each record gives: J gene, D gene, clone size, V gene, CDR3 DNA, CDR3 protein. D genes are given only for firm matches. Where a row states a size, it is once, few, many or the class of an expanded clone; other rows omit it.

J gene: TRBJ1-2
D gene: TRBD1
clone size: many
V gene: TRBV5-5
CDR3 DNA: TGTGCCAGCAGCTTGGCCGGGCAGGGGGCGTCCGGTGGCTACACCTTC
CDR3 protein: CASSLAGQGASGGYTF

J gene: TRBJ1-5
D gene: -
clone size: -
V gene: TRBV27
CDR3 DNA: TGTGCCAGCATGGGTGCCGGTGGCAATCAGCCCCAGCATTTT
CDR3 protein: CASMGAGGNQPQHF

J gene: TRBJ2-3
D gene: -
clone size: many
V gene: TRBV6-5
CDR3 DNA: TGTGCCAGCAGGGCCCTAGGGAAAGAAGGGACAGATACGCAGTATTTT
CDR3 protein: CASRALGKEGTDTQYF

J gene: TRBJ1-6
D gene: -
clone size: -
V gene: TRBV6-4
CDR3 DNA: TGTGCCAGCAGTTCTCCGGGACACCCTAATTCACCCCTCCACTTT
CDR3 protein: CASSSPGHPNSPLHF

J gene: TRBJ2-6
D gene: TRBD2
clone size: many
V gene: TRBV10-3
CDR3 DNA: TGTGCCATCAGTGGCGGGGGGTCGAACGGGGCCAACGTCCTGACTTTC
CDR3 protein: CAISGGGSNGANVLTF

J gene: TRBJ2-4
D gene: -
clone size: few
V gene: TRBV11-2
CDR3 DNA: TGTGCCAGCAGCTTAGAGCACAGGCAGCTAGCCAAAAACATTCAGTACTTC
CDR3 protein: CASSLEHRQLAKNIQYF

J gene: TRBJ1-5
D gene: TRBD1
clone size: many
V gene: TRBV7-8
CDR3 DNA: TGTGCCAGCAGCCCCGGACAGGGGCCGCCCTATCAGCCCCAGCATTTT
CDR3 protein: CASSPGQGPPYQPQHF

J gene: TRBJ1-2
D gene: -
clone size: many
V gene: TRBV5-1
CDR3 DNA: TGCGCCAGCAGCTTGGCAGGGGACTATGGCTACACCTTC
CDR3 protein: CASSLAGDYGYTF

J gene: TRBJ1-4
D gene: -
clone size: -
V gene: TRBV6-1
CDR3 DNA: TGTGCCAGCAGCCGACTACCGTCCACGAATGAAAAACTGTTTTTT
CDR3 protein: CASSRLPSTNEKLFF

J gene: TRBJ1-1
D gene: TRBD1
clone size: many
V gene: TRBV12-3/TRBV12-4
CDR3 DNA: TGTGCCAGCAGCCCCAGCCGGGACAGTGAAGCTTTCTTT
CDR3 protein: CASSPSRDSEAFF

J gene: TRBJ1-6
D gene: -
clone size: few
V gene: TRBV20-1
CDR3 DNA: TGCAGTGCTAGATCCCCCGGGGGTAGGAATTCACCCCTCCACTTT
CDR3 protein: CSARSPGGRNSPLHF

J gene: TRBJ2-3
D gene: -
clone size: few
V gene: TRBV20-1
CDR3 DNA: TGCAGTGCTAGAGGGGCGGACCCCTTCAGGGCAGATACGCAGTATTTT
CDR3 protein: CSARGADPFRADTQYF

J gene: TRBJ2-6
D gene: TRBD2
clone size: few
V gene: TRBV9
CDR3 DNA: TGTGCCAGCAGCGTTGGTAGCGGGGGGGCATCCGGTGGGGCCAACGTCCTGACTTTC
CDR3 protein: CASSVGSGGASGGANVLTF

J gene: TRBJ1-4
D gene: -
clone size: few
V gene: TRBV15
CDR3 DNA: TGTGCCACCAGCAGAGTGGCCAGCCTGAATGAAAAACTGTTTTTT
CDR3 protein: CATSRVASLNEKLFF

J gene: TRBJ1-6
D gene: TRBD1
clone size: many
V gene: TRBV6-1
CDR3 DNA: TGTGCCAGCAGCGGACAGGGAAATTCACCCCTCCACTTT
CDR3 protein: CASSGQGNSPLHF

J gene: TRBJ2-1
D gene: -
clone size: many
V gene: TRBV7-2
CDR3 DNA: TGTGCCAGCAGCTTACAATTAAATGAGCAGTTCTTC
CDR3 protein: CASSLQLNEQFF

J gene: TRBJ1-1
D gene: -
clone size: -
V gene: TRBV29-1
CDR3 DNA: TGCAGCCCCCAAAGGGCAGTGAACACTGAAGCTTTCTTT
CDR3 protein: CSPQRAVNTEAFF

J gene: TRBJ2-1
D gene: -
clone size: few
V gene: TRBV5-1
CDR3 DNA: TGCGCCAGCAGCTTGGGGGCGGGGATCTCCTACAATGAGCAGTTCTTC
CDR3 protein: CASSLGAGISYNEQFF

J gene: TRBJ1-6
D gene: -
clone size: few
V gene: TRBV7-9
CDR3 DNA: TGTGCCAGCACCCAGACAAATTATTCACCCCTCCACTTT
CDR3 protein: CASTQTNYSPLHF

J gene: TRBJ1-1
D gene: -
clone size: -
V gene: TRBV12-3/TRBV12-4
CDR3 DNA: TGTGCCAGCAGTTTAAAGAGAGACACTGAAGCTTTCTTT
CDR3 protein: CASSLKRDTEAFF

J gene: TRBJ2-1
D gene: -
clone size: few
V gene: TRBV12-3/TRBV12-4
CDR3 DNA: TGTGCCAGCAGTCTCTTGAGAGGGCTGGGGAATGAGCAGTTCTTC
CDR3 protein: CASSLLRGLGNEQFF

J gene: TRBJ2-7
D gene: -
clone size: many
V gene: TRBV18
CDR3 DNA: TGTGCCAGCTCACACTCAAATCCGGGGTTGGGTTACGAGCAGTACTTC
CDR3 protein: CASSHSNPGLGYEQYF

J gene: TRBJ2-7
D gene: -
clone size: -
V gene: TRBV28
CDR3 DNA: TGTGCCAGCAGTTTCCGTTCCGGAGGCGAGCAGTACTTC
CDR3 protein: CASSFRSGGEQYF

J gene: TRBJ2-7
D gene: -
clone size: -
V gene: TRBV4-2
CDR3 DNA: TGTGCCAGCAGCCAGGCGCAGGACAGCAACCTCTACGAGCAGTACTTC
CDR3 protein: CASSQAQDSNLYEQYF

J gene: TRBJ2-7
D gene: -
clone size: once
V gene: TRBV6-5
CDR3 DNA: TGTGCCAGCAGTTCTAGGGAAGGCACCTACGAGCAGTACTTC
CDR3 protein: CASSSREGTYEQYF

J gene: TRBJ2-6
D gene: -
clone size: many
V gene: TRBV10-3
CDR3 DNA: TGTGCCATCAGTGATGGTTTAAGGGGGAGCGGCTCTGGGGCCAACGTCCTGACTTTC
CDR3 protein: CAISDGLRGSGSGANVLTF

J gene: TRBJ2-7
D gene: -
clone size: few
V gene: TRBV20-1
CDR3 DNA: TGCAGTGCCCGAGGGCTGAAGTACTCCTACGAGCAGTACTTC
CDR3 protein: CSARGLKYSYEQYF

J gene: TRBJ1-5
D gene: -
clone size: few
V gene: TRBV7-9
CDR3 DNA: TGTGCCAGCAGGGGGGAGGGCAATCAGCCCCAGCATTTT
CDR3 protein: CASRGEGNQPQHF

J gene: TRBJ1-1
D gene: -
clone size: few
V gene: TRBV6-6
CDR3 DNA: TGTGCCACCAGAGATATGGGCACTGAAGCTTTCTTT
CDR3 protein: CATRDMGTEAFF

J gene: TRBJ2-2
D gene: TRBD2
clone size: few
V gene: TRBV27
CDR3 DNA: TGTGCCAGCAGTTTCCAGATAGGGACTAGCGGTGAGGTCACCGGGGAGCTGTTTTTT
CDR3 protein: CASSFQIGTSGEVTGELFF

J gene: TRBJ2-3
D gene: -
clone size: many
V gene: TRBV20-1
CDR3 DNA: TGCAGTGCTAGGAGGGGAGTTACAGATACGCAGTATTTT
CDR3 protein: CSARRGVTDTQYF

J gene: TRBJ2-7
D gene: -
clone size: many
V gene: TRBV20-1
CDR3 DNA: TGCAGTGCATCCGATGATCCGAGGGCGGATGCCTACGAGCAGTACTTC
CDR3 protein: CSASDDPRADAYEQYF

J gene: TRBJ2-1
D gene: TRBD2
clone size: few
V gene: TRBV29-1
CDR3 DNA: TGCAGCGTTGAAAGCGCGACTAGCGGGGGGTTTTACAGCCGGGATGAGCAGTTCTTC
CDR3 protein: CSVESATSGGFYSRDEQFF

J gene: TRBJ2-7
D gene: -
clone size: many
V gene: TRBV15
CDR3 DNA: TGTGCCACCAGCAGAGCCCGGGGAGGGGGTTCCTACGAGCAGTACTTC
CDR3 protein: CATSRARGGGSYEQYF

J gene: TRBJ2-1
D gene: -
clone size: many
V gene: TRBV6-5
CDR3 DNA: TGTGCCAGCAGTTACATGAGACTGGAGTTCTTC
CDR3 protein: CASSYMRLEFF

J gene: TRBJ2-7
D gene: -
clone size: -
V gene: TRBV3-1
CDR3 DNA: TGTGCCAGCAGCCAAGAGGGATACGACGAGCAGTACTTC
CDR3 protein: CASSQEGYDEQYF

J gene: TRBJ1-1
D gene: -
clone size: -
V gene: TRBV3-1
CDR3 DNA: TGTGCCAGCAGCCAAGCGGGGGGGAGAGGGACTGAAGCTTTCTTT
CDR3 protein: CASSQAGGRGTEAFF